These 8 T cell receptor beta chains were sequenced from one sample in a study of control samples from healthy donors and cancer patients. The data were produced by immunoSEQ multiplex PCR, yet TCRdb's version contains in-frame clones alone and is incomplete. The table has more than 100,000 clones, nearly 90% seen once. Sequencing input: PBMCs. These receptors all come from a man between 50 and 59 years old with head and neck cancer.

The genes are TRBV28 and TRBJ1-2; D perhaps matches TRBD1 (5 bases). V was pared by 6 bases and J by 4 bases, with 18 bases between. CDR1 is MDHEN, CDR2 SYDVKM, per germline. The length of the CDR3 is 15 residues. The CDR3 is CASRLSGEGSYGYTF. In nucleotides, the CDR3 is TGTGCCAGCAGGCTCTCCGGGGAGGGGAGCTATGGCTACACCTTC.

The chain combines TRBV5-1 with TRBJ2-1; TRBD1 agrees at 7 bases. The V gene end was trimmed by 4 bases and the J gene end by 2 bases; junction bases not matched to a gene: 9. This CDR3 spans 16 amino acids. The germline V gene has CDR1 SGHRS and CDR2 YFSETQ. CDR3 residues: CASSHQTGATYNEQFF. For the CDR3, the DNA is TGCGCCAGCAGCCATCAAACAGGGGCTACCTACAATGAGCAGTTCTTC.

The rearrangement joins TRBV21-1 to TRBJ2-5. TRBV21-1 counts as a pseudogene. The CDR3 consists of 13 residues. CDR3 DNA sequence: TGTGCCAGCAGCAGCTCAAGTGGGGAGACCCAGTACTTC. It encodes CASSSSSGETQYF.

In DNA, the CDR3 is TGTGCCAGCAGCGTAGTAGGGGCAGTCAATTCACCCCTCCACTTT. Translation: CASSVVGAVNSPLHF. V usage is TRBV9 and J usage is TRBJ1-6; perhaps TRBD1 as D (5 bases). The CDR3 runs to 15 residues. Germline V CDR1 and CDR2: SGDLS, YYNGEE. V lost 0 bases and J 7 bases, leaving 11 bases between the germline ends.

The rearrangement links TRBV28 to TRBJ1-5, with D perhaps TRBD1 (6 bases). The CDR3 extends over 19 amino acids. Between the trimmed V and J ends, which lost 2 bases and 2 bases, there was a span of 22 bases. Germline V gene lookup returns CDR1 MDHEN and CDR2 SYDVKM. The CDR3 DNA reads as TGTGCCAGCAGTTTAGAGGCGAGAGGGGGGTTTGGTGGCAATCAGCCCCAGCATTTT. Translating gives CASSLEARGGFGGNQPQHF.

The chain uses TRBV5-6 and TRBJ2-7; D may be TRBD2 (6 bases). The CDR3 runs to 15 residues. V was pared by 5 bases and J by 0 bases, with 15 bases between. Germline V gene lookup returns CDR1 SGHDT and CDR2 YYEEEE. The CDR3 protein is CASSQGPGSSYEQYF. The CDR3 nucleotides are TGTGCCAGCAGTCAAGGGCCCGGGAGCTCCTACGAGCAGTACTTC. Full variable domain (rest looked up from reference TRBV5-6 and TRBJ2-7): DAGVTQSPTHLIKTRGQQVTLRCSPKSGHDTVSWYQQALGQGPQFIFQYYEEEERQRGNFPDRFSGHQFPNYSSELNVNALLLGDSALYLCASSQGPGSSYEQYFGPGTRLTVT.

This chain uses TRBV18 with TRBJ2-1; 11 bases fit TRBD2. The CDR3 consists of 16 residues. J was trimmed by 6 bases and V by 0 bases; bases with no gene match: 4. The germline V gene encodes CDR1 KGHSH and CDR2 LQKENI. CDR3 residues: CASSPPGTSGFNEQFF. The CDR3 DNA is TGTGCCAGCTCACCACCCGGGACTAGCGGCTTCAATGAGCAGTTCTTC.

V gene TRBV19 combines with J gene TRBJ1-5, with 7 bases that match TRBD1. CDR1 and CDR2 from the germline V gene are LNHDA and SQIVND (reference sequence). This CDR3 region has 13 residues. V was pared by 3 bases and J by 10 bases, with 6 bases of the junction left unmatched. The CDR3 nucleotides are TGTGCCAGTAGTATCCAGGGGGAAGGACCCCAGCATTTT. Its protein product is CASSIQGEGPQHF.